Here is one T cell receptor beta chain with its context. Its antigen is not known. The record originates from a study of identical twins' blood T cells. Study details: Roughly 50 million reads covered roughly six alpha-chain and roughly six beta-chain libraries.

TCRdb re-analysed the 5' RACE reads in MiXCR, keeping a single row per CDR3 protein. The sample has hundreds of thousands of distinct CDR3 sequences; roughly 31% are singletons. Findings and caveats of the study: Top TCRbeta clonotypes were shared more with twin than unrelated donors.

Germline lookup yields CDR1 SEHNR and CDR2 FQNEAQ (reference sequence). V was clipped by 5 bases and J by 0 bases, with 13 bases between them. CDR3 length: 15 amino acids. Source material: PBMCs. This sequence originates from a woman aged 18 to 55 in good health. The V gene is TRBV7-9, the J gene TRBJ1-1, with D tentatively TRBD1 (6 bases). The CDR3 DNA reads TGTGCCAGCAGCCCACAGGGAAACATGAACACTGAAGCTTTCTTT. Protein sequence: CASSPQGNMNTEAFF.